A single sample is the source of the 2 T cell receptor beta chains below, sequenced in a study of read filtering for tumor transcriptome and immune sequencing. The library was built from 400 to 500 ng RNA with molecular barcoded adaptors for alpha/delta and beta/gamma chains. TCRdb processed the reads anew with MiXCR; each CDR3 protein has one entry. The table shows about 130,000 distinct CDR3 sequences, with about 13% occurring only once. Source material: a population of CD138-negative cells sorted from bone marrow. The receptors originated from a donor aged 40 or over with multiple myeloma.

This clonotype was observed at least ten times. This chain links TRBV30 with TRBJ2-1, with 8 bases identical to TRBD2. Looked up from germline, CDR1 is GTSNPN and CDR2 is SVGIG (reference sequence). Trimming cost V 1 base and J 0 bases; bases outside gene matches: 5. The CDR3 totals 16 residues. The CDR3 sequence is CAWSDPSGLSYNEQFF. In DNA, the CDR3 is TGTGCCTGGAGTGATCCTAGCGGGCTCTCCTACAATGAGCAGTTCTTC.

This clonotype was detected ten times or more. This rearrangement joins TRBV7-8 to TRBJ2-4, with TRBD2 identical over 10 bases. V lost 3 bases, J lost 3 bases, and 5 bases stayed unmatched. Germline V CDR1 and CDR2: SGHVS, FQNEAQ. CDR3 size: 16 residues. This chain's CDR3 is CASSLGTSVLKNIQYF. The CDR3, as DNA: TGTGCCAGCAGCTTGGGGACTAGCGTTCTCAAAAACATTCAGTACTTC.